This TCR beta chain was identified in a study of T cell repertoires in cytomegalovirus infection. About the study: Epitope selection comprised recently identified HLA-C-restricted CMV epitopes and well-studied HLA-B-restricted CMV epitopes. Both CMV infection and a matching HLA type were indicated by public TCR beta signatures. Study findings and constraints: In two of eight donors, the top clonotype was HLA-C-restricted CMV-specific.

In the case of this clonotype: Antigen: not known.

TCRdb re-called the reads through MiXCR, storing one row per CDR3 protein. The table has around 78,000 distinct CDR3 sequences, 20% to 30% seen once. Trimming shortened V by 5 bases and J by 2 bases, and 22 bases separated the two germline ends. CDR1 is KGHSH, CDR2 LQKENI, per germline. The CDR3 spans 18 residues. The chain has TRBV18 and TRBJ1-3, with TRBD1 as a possible D gene (5 bases). The input for sequencing was CD8+ T cells from cultured PBMCs, taken from culture after CMV antigen stimulation. The receptor was isolated from a human donor in good health (CMV status not recorded). Some clones in this sample may be carry-over from other donors' samples. As DNA, the CDR3 is TGTGCCAGCTCAGCGACCGGGACGCCGGCCGGGCCTGGAAACACCATATATTTT. It specifies CASSATGTPAGPGNTIYF.